The rows below give T cell receptor beta chains drawn from one sample of a study of cytomegalovirus exposure and HLA in healthy donors. Sequencing used immunoSEQ multiplex PCR; TCRdb keeps in-frame clones, though not all of them. The sample consists of 120,000 or so clones, over 70% of them appearing once. Sequenced input: PBMCs. The source is a female donor in good health and CMV-seropositive. Both conserved end residues are part of each CDR3. The order of the fields is clone size, J gene, D gene, V gene, CDR3 DNA, CDR3 protein. The D gene is left open where the match is weak. Only part of the rows carry a size: once, few, many, or a class if the clone is expanded.

>few|TRBJ1-1|TRBD1|TRBV18
TGTGCCAGCTCACAAACCCCGGGACAGTTGCTCCTCGAAGCTTTCTTT
CASSQTPGQLLLEAFF
>.|TRBJ2-7|.|TRBV11-2
TGTGCCAGCAGCCGCTCGGCCGGACTCAGGGGTTCCGGCGAGCAGTACTTC
CASSRSAGLRGSGEQYF
>.|TRBJ2-7|.|TRBV18
TGTGCCAGCTCACCACAAACAGGATATTCCTACGAGCAGTACTTC
CASSPQTGYSYEQYF
>.|TRBJ2-7|.|TRBV5-1
TGCGCCAGCAGCTTGGGTTTCGGGTATAGCGAGCAGTACTTC
CASSLGFGYSEQYF
>.|TRBJ1-2|.|TRBV7-8
TGTGCCAGCAGCGCCGGACCGCGTTCGGGGTACACCTTC
CASSAGPRSGYTF
>.|TRBJ1-5|.|TRBV6-1
TGTGCCAGCAGTGAATCCGCTCCAGGCAATCAGCCCCAGCATTTT
CASSESAPGNQPQHF
>.|TRBJ1-5|.|TRBV7-9
TGTGCCAGCAGCGATTATAACAATGGGGGCGCAAGGCAGCCCCAGCATTTT
CASSDYNNGGARQPQHF
>.|TRBJ2-6|.|TRBV10-3
TGTGCCATCAAACCGGACAGTGGAAGCCGCTCTGGGGCCAACGTCCTGACTTTC
CAIKPDSGSRSGANVLTF
>.|TRBJ2-7|.|TRBV10-3
TGTGCCATTCTTCGCGGAGACCGAGAGTACTTC
CAILRGDREYF
>.|TRBJ2-5|TRBD1|TRBV29-1
TGCAGCGTTGTACCATCGGGGACAGGGGGCAGGAAGACCCAGTACTTC
CSVVPSGTGGRKTQYF
>once|TRBJ2-3|.|TRBV4-3
TGCGCCAGCAGCCAAGACCGTACAGATACGCAGTATTTT
CASSQDRTDTQYF
>.|TRBJ1-5|.|TRBV7-9
TGTGCCAGCAGCTTAGACAGGGCAGGTCAGCCCCAGCATTTT
CASSLDRAGQPQHF
>.|TRBJ2-7|.|TRBV12-2
TGTGCAAGTCGCCTCGCCGGTGGCGGCGAGCAGTACTTC
CASRLAGGGEQYF
>.|TRBJ2-6|.|TRBV4-3
TGCGCCAGCAGCCAAGATTTGGGAGACCTCTCTGGGGCCAACGTCCTGACTTTC
CASSQDLGDLSGANVLTF
>.|TRBJ1-5|TRBD1|TRBV28
TGTGCCAGCAGTTCGATAGGGGGCTTGAGTCAGCCCCAGCATTTT
CASSSIGGLSQPQHF
>.|TRBJ2-3|TRBD2|TRBV30
TGTGCCTGGAGTCCGGCGGGGGCAGATACGCAGTATTTT
CAWSPAGADTQYF
>.|TRBJ2-1|TRBD2|TRBV7-2
TGTGCCAGCAGCCCGACTGGCGGGGGGTTGAATGAGCAGTTCTTC
CASSPTGGGLNEQFF
>.|TRBJ2-5|TRBD2|TRBV7-9
TGTGCCAGCAGCCTTGGACTAGCGGGGGAAGAGACCCAGTACTTC
CASSLGLAGEETQYF
>.|TRBJ1-6|TRBD1|TRBV6-1
TGTGCCAGCAGTGAAGAGGCCGGACAGGGATGGGATAATTCACCCCTCCACTTT
CASSEEAGQGWDNSPLHF
>once|TRBJ2-7|.|TRBV27
TGTGCCAGCAGTTTTCAGTTTTCCTACGAGCAGTACTTC
CASSFQFSYEQYF
>.|TRBJ2-4|.|TRBV18
TGTGCCAGCTCCCCCGAGTTAGCCAAAAACATTCAGTACTTC
CASSPELAKNIQYF
>.|TRBJ2-5|TRBD1|TRBV5-1
TGCGCCAGCAGCTTCCAGGGGGACCAAGAGACCCAGTACTTC
CASSFQGDQETQYF
>.|TRBJ1-1|.|TRBV30
TGTGCCTGGAGTGTACTACAGGGGAACACTGAAGCTTTCTTT
CAWSVLQGNTEAFF
>.|TRBJ1-2|.|TRBV6-4
TGTGCCAGCAGTGAGATGGGCGTGAACTATGGCTACACCTTC
CASSEMGVNYGYTF
>once|TRBJ1-4|.|TRBV11-2
TGTGCCAGCAGCTTATATGCAACTAATGAAAAACTGTTTTTT
CASSLYATNEKLFF
>.|TRBJ1-2|TRBD1|TRBV30
TGTGCCTCTGGACAGGGGCTTGGGGACTATGGCTACACCTTC
CASGQGLGDYGYTF
>few|TRBJ2-2|TRBD1|TRBV12-5
TGTGCTAGTGGTCTGACGGGACAGGGACGAAGGGGGGAGCTGTTTTTT
CASGLTGQGRRGELFF
>.|TRBJ2-5|.|TRBV19
TGTGCCAGTAGTAAAGCCCAAGAGACCCAGTACTTC
CASSKAQETQYF
>.|TRBJ1-4|TRBD1|TRBV7-2
TGTGCCAGCAGGGGGAAGGGGGCGTGGGAAAAACTGTTTTTT
CASRGKGAWEKLFF
>.|TRBJ2-7|.|TRBV9
TGTGCCAGCAGCCCCGGGGGCGAGCAGTACTTC
CASSPGGEQYF
>.|TRBJ2-1|TRBD2|TRBV5-4
TGTGCCAGCAGCTTGGAGGTGGCTAGCGGGGGGAATGAGCAGTTCTTC
CASSLEVASGGNEQFF
>.|TRBJ2-3|TRBD2|TRBV5-1
TGCGCCAGCAGCTTGTTAGGAGCGGGGGGGTCCCTCGCGCAGTATTTT
CASSLLGAGGSLAQYF
>few|TRBJ1-6|.|TRBV5-1
TGCGCCAGCAGCTTGACGGGAGGGAGTAATTCACCCCTCCACTTT
CASSLTGGSNSPLHF
>.|TRBJ2-1|TRBD2|TRBV4-3
TGCGCCAGCAGCCAAGGAGGGACTAGCGGGGGTGGGGAGCAGTTCTTC
CASSQGGTSGGGEQFF
>.|TRBJ1-6|TRBD1|TRBV2
TGTGCCAGCAGCTACCAACAGGGGGCGATGGGTTCACCCCTCCACTTT
CASSYQQGAMGSPLHF
>.|TRBJ1-4|.|TRBV6-1
TGTGCCAGCAGTGATGTTGGAGGGCAATATGAAAAACTGTTTTTT
CASSDVGGQYEKLFF
>.|TRBJ2-1|TRBD2|TRBV2
TGTGCCAGCAGAGAAAGGACTAGCGGGCCCAATGAGCAGTTCTTC
CASRERTSGPNEQFF
>once|TRBJ1-5|.|TRBV19
TGTGCCAGTAGGGGGGAGGGGATTTATCAGCCCCAGCATTTT
CASRGEGIYQPQHF
>.|TRBJ2-2|.|TRBV5-1
TGCGCCAGCAGCTTGGGGCAGGGGAGAAACACCGGGGAGCTGTTTTTT
CASSLGQGRNTGELFF
>.|TRBJ2-3|.|TRBV5-1
TGCGCCAGCACCCCTGGGGCCACAGATACGCAGTATTTT
CASTPGATDTQYF
>.|TRBJ2-2|.|TRBV7-8
TGTGCCAGCAGCGAGACCGGGGAGCTGTTTTTT
CASSETGELFF
>.|TRBJ1-3|.|TRBV7-8
TGTGCCAGCAGCGCCAGGGTGCCCCCCTCTGGAAACACCATATATTTT
CASSARVPPSGNTIYF
>.|TRBJ2-3|.|TRBV18
TGTGCCAGCTCATTGGGGACTCTAACTAGCACAGATACGCAGTATTTT
CASSLGTLTSTDTQYF
>.|TRBJ2-5|TRBD2|TRBV27
TGTGCCAGCAGTGACCGACGGACTAGCCAAGAGACCCAGTACTTC
CASSDRRTSQETQYF
>.|TRBJ2-7|TRBD1|TRBV2
TGTGCCAGCAGTGAAGCTTGGACAGGGCTGGATTTCTACGAGCAGTACTTC
CASSEAWTGLDFYEQYF
>.|TRBJ2-1|TRBD2|TRBV5-1
TGCGCCAGCAGCTTGTCGGGGGGGCCCGAGAATGAGCAGTTCTTC
CASSLSGGPENEQFF
>.|TRBJ1-5|.|TRBV4-1
TGCGCCAGCAGCCAAGATTCGAGCCCGGGAATGGATAGCAATCAGCCCCAGCATTTT
CASSQDSSPGMDSNQPQHF
>.|TRBJ1-1|.|TRBV7-2
TGTGCCAGCAGCCACAGGATTGAAGCTTTCTTT
CASSHRIEAFF
>.|TRBJ1-1|TRBD1|TRBV29-1
TGCAGCGTGGGACAGCCGAACACTGAAGCTTTCTTT
CSVGQPNTEAFF
>.|TRBJ2-7|TRBD1|TRBV5-4
TGTGCCAGCAGCTCTCAGAGGGGGCTTAGTGTCTACGAGCAGTACTTC
CASSSQRGLSVYEQYF
>.|TRBJ2-7|TRBD2|TRBV6-5
TGTGCCAGCAAGAGGGCGGGAGGTGGTAGTTACGAGCAGTACTTC
CASKRAGGGSYEQYF
>.|TRBJ1-5|TRBD1|TRBV18
TGTGCCAGCTCACCAGTCGGGACAGGCAATCAGCCCCAGCATTTT
CASSPVGTGNQPQHF
>few|TRBJ2-1|.|TRBV20-1
TGCAGTGCTACCCTCAATGAGCAGTTCTTC
CSATLNEQFF